These 6 T cell receptor beta chains came from one sample sequenced in a study of T cell responses to AZD1222 COVID-19 vaccine. The protocol was immunoSEQ multiplex PCR, while the TCRdb copy is restricted to in-frame clones and leaves out a portion. The repertoire holds 200,000 or so clones, with 90% to 95% as singletons. Sequenced here: peripheral blood, sampled on day 0 of AZD1222 vaccination. Source of these receptors: an adult in good health.

The chain joins TRBV7-2 to TRBJ2-1; 7 bases are a match to TRBD2. The CDR3 runs to 15 residues. The junction had 6 bases not matched to a gene; V was cut back by 2 bases and J by 5 bases. CDR1 is SGHTA and CDR2 is FQGNSA in the germline V gene. The CDR3 coding sequence is TGTGCCAGCAGCTTAATAGCTAGCGGTAACAATGAGCAGTTCTTC. Translated, it gives CASSLIASGNNEQFF.

The V call is TRBV7-6, the J call TRBJ1-2, with D perhaps matching TRBD1 (5 bases). Germline V CDR1 and CDR2: SGHVS, FNYEAQ. The ends were cut back, 5 bases at V and 4 bases at J, with 8 bases in the middle. This CDR3 comprises 12 residues. CDR3 coding DNA: TGTGCCAGCAGCGGGGACGGCTATGGCTACACCTTC. Amino acid sequence: CASSGDGYGYTF. The variable domain in full, with the rest retrieved from reference TRBV7-6 and TRBJ1-2, is GAGVSQSPRYKVTKRGQDVALRCDPISGHVSLYWYRQALGQGPEFLTYFNYEAQQDKSGLPNDRFSAERPEGSISTLTIQRTEQRDSAMYRCASSGDGYGYTFGSGTRLTVV.

Points on this clone: Mismatch with germline at one junction end may stem from a read error. V gene TRBV4-2 combines with J gene TRBJ1-2; TRBD1 matches at 8 bases. This CDR3 comprises 15 residues. Germline lookup yields CDR1 LGHNA and CDR2 YNFKEQ. The CDR3, as DNA: TGTGCCACCAGCGACCCTCGGACAGGGAATCGTGGCTACACCTTC. This encodes CATSDPRTGNRGYTF.

The chain is built from TRBV4-2 and TRBJ2-1; TRBD2 agrees at 9 bases. V was clipped by 0 bases and J by 9 bases; unmatched bases: 6. This CDR3 is built from 15 residues. The germline V gene encodes CDR1 LGHNA and CDR2 YNFKEQ. CDR3 sequence: CASSQDIAGVSEQFF. The CDR3 nucleotides are TGTGCCAGCAGCCAAGACATAGCGGGAGTATCTGAGCAGTTCTTC.

This chain connects TRBV7-9 to TRBJ2-1; D call uncertain. In germline, CDR1 is SEHNR, CDR2 FQNEAQ (reference sequence). This CDR3 comprises 15 residues. V was shortened by 5 bases and J by 3 bases, with 14 bases between the two germline ends. The CDR3 region has the DNA TGTGCCAGCAGCAACTCGAGAGGACGCTACAATGAGCAGTTCTTC. Encoded protein: CASSNSRGRYNEQFF.

This clone was picked up a small number of times. The chain links TRBV5-1 to TRBJ2-7; tentative D call: TRBD2 (6 bases). V lost 5 bases, J lost 4 bases, and 19 bases lay in between. CDR3 length equals 15 residues. Germline lookup yields CDR1 SGHRS and CDR2 YFSETQ. CDR3 nucleotide sequence: TGCGCCAGCAGGGGCTACGGGAGTCGGGCTTACGAGCAGTACTTC. It yields the protein CASRGYGSRAYEQYF.